The T cell receptor beta chain described here comes from a study of blood T cell repertoires in COVID-19 (dated by TCRdb to 2018 to 2020). At the level of the whole study: The collaborator samples originated in the United States, Italy and Spain and spanned the acute and convalescent phases of COVID-19. The material from the prospective study consisted of cDNA or gDNA derived from T cells, B-cell-depleted T cells, or PBMCs. Subjects who had been exposed to COVID-19, were actively infected with it, or had recovered from it provided the deeply sampled blood TCRbeta repertoires that made up the dataset. A freely available public database, intended as a resource for researchers studying the immune response to SARS-CoV-2, is where the repertoires were released. The samples were drawn from the first 160 participants of the ongoing ImmuneRACE study and from 1,254 subjects provided by 6 global collaborators. A de-identified subject ID, COVID-19 status, age in years and sex were almost always included in the sample metadata. Where available, HLA class I and class II types were obtained from metadata supplied by the sample provider rather than from assay-based typing. Beyond this particular receptor, the publication reports: Clinical and demographic metadata were provided uncurated, with the amount varying by source and participant.

Participants in the prospective study were aged roughly 18 to 89 years, lived in 20 to 25 United States geographic areas, and enrolled through a virtual design. Cohort assignment in the prospective study relied on participant-reported clinical history from a screening survey and a study questionnaire. ImmuneRACE Cohort 3 recovered participants were defined by two consecutive negative NP/OP PCR tests, healthcare professional clearance, or symptom resolution. Mobile phlebotomists in the prospective study collected whole blood, serum and a nasopharyngeal or oropharyngeal swab from every participant. Over a roughly 2-month period, participants in the prospective study had the option of providing additional blood draws and questionnaires. Prospective study blood samples were shipped either frozen or at room temperature before DNA extraction. The germline V end is reduced by 5 bases and the J end by 5 bases; junction bases left unmatched: 11. The CDR3 numbers 16 residues from cysteine through phenylalanine. Only the CDR3 part of the read is kept: 48 bases, read in frame from the first base. According to the germline V gene (reference sequence), CDR1 reads LNHDA and CDR2 reads SQIVND.

With regard to this clone: Its target antigen remains unknown. No base quality information exists; no much larger clone differs at one position.

The immunoSEQ Assay, a bias-controlled multiplex PCR, was used to amplify TCRbeta CDR3 regions from genomic DNA. Concerning the study's data processing: Nucleated cell counts per sample were estimated from amplification of reference gene primers within the assay. Sequence reads were collapsed and filtered to measure the absolute abundance of every unique TCRbeta CDR3 rearrangement. For each sample, productive Simpson clonality was calculated as the square root of Simpson's diversity index over productive rearrangements. Here the immuneACCESS table is served through TCRdb, limited to in-frame sequences with V and J called. Missing clones are a known gap in these copies; in checked studies unresolved V genes cover under half, and the rest lacks a known reason. The D gene and trimming were derived from the DNA, and the V and J assignments and clone size from that table. This sample holds approximately 270,000 clones; about nine tenths were observed only once. The top ten constitute less than 2% of the sample.

This receptor was identified in a woman aged 55 to 70 who had recovered from COVID-19. The sequenced sample consisted of PBMCs or T cells enriched from blood (not recorded which). The chain is made from TRBV19 and TRBJ2-1; a stretch of 8 junction bases matches TRBD2. The CDR3 in this case is CASSFWTSNAHNEQFF. The nucleotides are TGTGCCAGTAGTTTTTGGACTAGCAACGCCCACAATGAGCAGTTCTTC.